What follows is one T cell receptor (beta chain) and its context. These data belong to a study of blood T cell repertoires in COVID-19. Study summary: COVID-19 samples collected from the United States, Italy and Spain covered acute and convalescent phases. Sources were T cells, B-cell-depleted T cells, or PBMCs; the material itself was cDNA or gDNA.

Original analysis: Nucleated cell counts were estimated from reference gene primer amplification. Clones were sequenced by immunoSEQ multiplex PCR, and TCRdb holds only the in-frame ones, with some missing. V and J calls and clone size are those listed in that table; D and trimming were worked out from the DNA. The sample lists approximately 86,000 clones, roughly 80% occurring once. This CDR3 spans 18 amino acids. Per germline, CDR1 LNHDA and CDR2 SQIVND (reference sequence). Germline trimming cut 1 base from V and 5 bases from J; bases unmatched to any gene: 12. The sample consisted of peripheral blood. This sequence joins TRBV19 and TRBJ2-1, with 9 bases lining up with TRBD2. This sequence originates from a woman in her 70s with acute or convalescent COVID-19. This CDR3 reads CASSIVAGDPKRHNEQFF. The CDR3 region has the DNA TGTGCCAGTAGTATAGTAGCGGGAGACCCGAAGAGGCACAATGAGCAGTTCTTC.